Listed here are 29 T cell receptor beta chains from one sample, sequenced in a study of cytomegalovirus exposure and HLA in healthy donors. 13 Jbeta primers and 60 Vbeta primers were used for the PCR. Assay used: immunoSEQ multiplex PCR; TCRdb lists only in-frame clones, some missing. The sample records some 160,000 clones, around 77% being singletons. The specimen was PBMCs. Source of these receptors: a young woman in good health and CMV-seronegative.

CDR3 DNA: TGTGCCAGCAGTCAACAGGGGGGAGTTACTGAAGCTTTCTTT. Translation: CASSQQGGVTEAFF. V is TRBV27 and J is TRBJ1-1; 8 bases map to TRBD1. The V and J ends lost 5 bases and 5 bases, in that order; junction bases with no gene match: 7. In germline, CDR1 is MNHEY, CDR2 SMNVEV (reference sequence). The CDR3 extends over 14 amino acids.

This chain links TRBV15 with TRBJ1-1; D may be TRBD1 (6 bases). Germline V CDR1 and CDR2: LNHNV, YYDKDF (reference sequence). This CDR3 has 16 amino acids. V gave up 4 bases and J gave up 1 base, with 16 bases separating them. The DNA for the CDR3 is TGTGCCACCAGCATGGGGGCGATTGTTCAGAACACTGAAGCTTTCTTT. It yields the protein CATSMGAIVQNTEAFF.

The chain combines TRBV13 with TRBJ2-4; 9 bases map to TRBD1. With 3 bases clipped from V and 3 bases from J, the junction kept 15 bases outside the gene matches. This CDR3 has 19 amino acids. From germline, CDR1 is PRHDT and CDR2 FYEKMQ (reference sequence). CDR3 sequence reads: CASSFHEWDREGGKNIQYF. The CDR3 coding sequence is TGTGCCAGCAGCTTCCACGAGTGGGACAGGGAAGGCGGCAAAAACATTCAGTACTTC.

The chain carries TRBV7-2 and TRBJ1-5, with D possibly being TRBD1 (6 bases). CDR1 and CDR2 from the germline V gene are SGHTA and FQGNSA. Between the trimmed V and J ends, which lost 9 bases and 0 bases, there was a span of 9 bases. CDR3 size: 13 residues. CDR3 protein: CASGQNSNQPQHF. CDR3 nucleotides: TGTGCCAGTGGACAGAATAGCAATCAGCCCCAGCATTTT.

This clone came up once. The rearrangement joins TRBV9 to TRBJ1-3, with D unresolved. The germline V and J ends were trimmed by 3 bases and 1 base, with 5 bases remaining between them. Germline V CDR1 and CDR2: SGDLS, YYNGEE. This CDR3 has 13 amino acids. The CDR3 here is CASSDTSGNTIYF. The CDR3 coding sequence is TGTGCCAGCAGCGACACATCTGGAAACACCATATATTTT.

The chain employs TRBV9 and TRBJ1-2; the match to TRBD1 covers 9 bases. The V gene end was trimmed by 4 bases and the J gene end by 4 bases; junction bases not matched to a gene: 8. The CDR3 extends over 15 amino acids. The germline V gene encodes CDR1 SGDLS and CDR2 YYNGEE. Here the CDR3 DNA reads TGTGCCAGCAGCCCGGGGACAGGGCCGTTCTATGGCTACACCTTC. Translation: CASSPGTGPFYGYTF.

CDR3 bases: TGCGCCAGCAGCTCGGGACAGGGGTATGAAAAACTGTTTTTT. This translates into CASSSGQGYEKLFF. The rearrangement uses TRBV5-1 and TRBJ1-4, with TRBD1 matching 10 bases. The germline gives CDR1 SGHRS, CDR2 YFSETQ. J was trimmed by 6 bases and V by 3 bases; bases with no gene match: 2. This CDR3 comprises 14 residues.

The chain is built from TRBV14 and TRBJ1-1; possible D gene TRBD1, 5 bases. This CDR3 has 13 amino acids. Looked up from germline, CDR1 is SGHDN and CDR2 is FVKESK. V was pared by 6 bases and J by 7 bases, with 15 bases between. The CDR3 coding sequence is TGTGCCAGCAGACCTCAGGGATACGTTGAAGCTTTCTTT. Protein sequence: CASRPQGYVEAFF.

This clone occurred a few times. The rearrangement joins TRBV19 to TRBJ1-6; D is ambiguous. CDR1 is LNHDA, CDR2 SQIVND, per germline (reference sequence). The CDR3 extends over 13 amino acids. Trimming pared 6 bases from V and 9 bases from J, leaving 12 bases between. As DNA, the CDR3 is TGTGCCAGTAGCTATCCCAATCCTTCACCCCTCCACTTT. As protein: CASSYPNPSPLHF. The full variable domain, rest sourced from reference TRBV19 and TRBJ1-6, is DGGITQSPKYLFRKEGQNVTLSCEQNLNHDAMYWYRQDPGQGLRLIYYSQIVNDFQKGDIAEGYSVSREKKESFPLTVTSAQKNPTAFYLCASSYPNPSPLHFGNGTRLTVT.

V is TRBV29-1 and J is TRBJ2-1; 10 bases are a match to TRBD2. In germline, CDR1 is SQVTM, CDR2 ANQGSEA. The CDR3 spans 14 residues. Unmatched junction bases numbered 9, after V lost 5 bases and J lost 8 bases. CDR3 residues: CSVRLAGVRDEQFF. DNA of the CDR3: TGCAGCGTTCGCCTAGCGGGAGTAAGAGATGAGCAGTTCTTC.

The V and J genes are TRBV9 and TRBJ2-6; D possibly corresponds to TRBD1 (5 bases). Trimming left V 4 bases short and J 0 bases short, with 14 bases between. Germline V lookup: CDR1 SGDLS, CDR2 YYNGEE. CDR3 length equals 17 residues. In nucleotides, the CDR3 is TGTGCCAGCAGCCCCAGGGTAGGGCGCTCTGGGGCCAACGTCCTGACTTTC. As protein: CASSPRVGRSGANVLTF.

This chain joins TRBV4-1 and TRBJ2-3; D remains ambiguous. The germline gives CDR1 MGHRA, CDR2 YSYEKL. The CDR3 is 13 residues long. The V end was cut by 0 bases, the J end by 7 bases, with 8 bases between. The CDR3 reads CASSQDPGYTQYF. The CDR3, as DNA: TGCGCCAGCAGCCAAGATCCAGGTTATACGCAGTATTTT.

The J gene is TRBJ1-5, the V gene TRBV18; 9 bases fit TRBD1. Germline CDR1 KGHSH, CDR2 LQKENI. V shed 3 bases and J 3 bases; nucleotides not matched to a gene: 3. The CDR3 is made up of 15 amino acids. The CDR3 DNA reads TGTGCCAGCTCACCCGGGACAGGGCTCAATCAGCCCCAGCATTTT. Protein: CASSPGTGLNQPQHF.

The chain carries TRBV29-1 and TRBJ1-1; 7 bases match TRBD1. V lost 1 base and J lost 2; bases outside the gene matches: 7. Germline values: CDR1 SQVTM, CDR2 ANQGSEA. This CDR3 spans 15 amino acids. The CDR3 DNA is TGCAGCGTTGAAGTTGCAGGGGGAGCCAACACTGAAGCTTTCTTT. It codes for CSVEVAGGANTEAFF. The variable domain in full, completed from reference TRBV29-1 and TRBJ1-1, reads SAVISQKPSRDICQRGTSLTIQCQVDSQVTMMFWYRQQPGQSLTLIATANQGSEATYESGFVIDKFPISRPNLTFSTLTVSNMSPEDSSIYLCSVEVAGGANTEAFFGQGTRLTVV.

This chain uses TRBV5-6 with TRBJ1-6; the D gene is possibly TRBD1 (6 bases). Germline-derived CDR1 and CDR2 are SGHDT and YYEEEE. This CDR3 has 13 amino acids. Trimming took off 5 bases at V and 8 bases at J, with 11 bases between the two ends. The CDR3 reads CASSWDNYSPLHF. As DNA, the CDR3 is TGTGCCAGCAGTTGGGACAATTATTCACCCCTCCACTTT.

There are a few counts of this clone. This CDR3 reads CASSFGSTGPIYF. In nucleotides, the CDR3 is TGTGCCAGCAGCTTCGGTTCGACAGGTCCCATATATTTT. The genes are TRBV5-6 and TRBJ1-3; possibly TRBD1 for D (6 bases). Germline CDR1 and CDR2: SGHDT and YYEEEE. Deletions cut 2 bases from V and 11 bases from J, with 14 bases between. The CDR3 loop spans 13 amino acids.

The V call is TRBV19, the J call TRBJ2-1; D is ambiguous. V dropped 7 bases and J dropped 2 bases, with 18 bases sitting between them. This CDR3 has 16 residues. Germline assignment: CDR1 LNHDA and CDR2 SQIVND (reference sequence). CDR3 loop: CASTVFYRTAYNEQFF. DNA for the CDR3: TGTGCCAGTACGGTTTTTTATCGCACAGCCTACAATGAGCAGTTCTTC.

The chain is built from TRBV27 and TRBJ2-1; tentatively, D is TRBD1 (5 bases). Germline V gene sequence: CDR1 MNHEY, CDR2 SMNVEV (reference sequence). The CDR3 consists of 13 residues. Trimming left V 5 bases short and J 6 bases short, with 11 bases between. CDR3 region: CASSPQGRNEQFF. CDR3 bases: TGTGCCAGCAGTCCGCAGGGTCGCAATGAGCAGTTCTTC.

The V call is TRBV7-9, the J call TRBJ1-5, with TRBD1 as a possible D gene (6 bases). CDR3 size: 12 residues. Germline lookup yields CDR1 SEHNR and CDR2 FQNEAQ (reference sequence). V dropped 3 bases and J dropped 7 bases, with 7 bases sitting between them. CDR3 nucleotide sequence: TGTGCCAGCAGCTTGACAGGCCAGCCCCAGCATTTT. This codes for CASSLTGQPQHF.

The DNA for the CDR3 is TGTGCCAGCAGCCAGGTAGGGACAGGGGAAGAGACCCAGTACTTC. As protein: CASSQVGTGEETQYF. This chain links TRBV4-2 with TRBJ2-5; TRBD1 aligns across 10 bases. Germline values: CDR1 LGHNA, CDR2 YNFKEQ. CDR3 length equals 15 residues. V lost 3 bases and J lost 3; bases outside the gene matches: 4.

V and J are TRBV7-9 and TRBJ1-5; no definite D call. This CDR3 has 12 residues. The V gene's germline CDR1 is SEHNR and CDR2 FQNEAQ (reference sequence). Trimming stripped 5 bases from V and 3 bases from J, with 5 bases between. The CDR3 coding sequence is TGTGCCAGCAGCAGCTTCAATCAGCCCCAGCATTTT. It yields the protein CASSSFNQPQHF.

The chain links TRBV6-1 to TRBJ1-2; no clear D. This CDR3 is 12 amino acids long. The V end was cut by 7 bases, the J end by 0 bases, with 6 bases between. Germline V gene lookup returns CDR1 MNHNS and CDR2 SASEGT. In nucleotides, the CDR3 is TGTGCCAGCACCGAGGCTAACTATGGCTACACCTTC. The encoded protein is CASTEANYGYTF.

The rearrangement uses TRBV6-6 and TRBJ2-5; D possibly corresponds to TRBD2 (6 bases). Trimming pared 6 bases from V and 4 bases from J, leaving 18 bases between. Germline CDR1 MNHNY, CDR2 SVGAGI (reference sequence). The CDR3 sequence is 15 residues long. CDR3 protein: CASSSGLYRGETQYF. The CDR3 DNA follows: TGTGCCAGCAGCTCGGGACTCTACAGAGGAGAGACCCAGTACTTC.

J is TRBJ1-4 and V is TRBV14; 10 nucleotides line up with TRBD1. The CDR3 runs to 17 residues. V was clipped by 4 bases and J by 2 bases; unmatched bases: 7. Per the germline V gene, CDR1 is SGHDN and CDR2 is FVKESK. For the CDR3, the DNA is TGTGCCAGCAGCCCTCGACAGGGGGCAAAGACTAATGAAAAACTGTTTTTT. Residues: CASSPRQGAKTNEKLFF.

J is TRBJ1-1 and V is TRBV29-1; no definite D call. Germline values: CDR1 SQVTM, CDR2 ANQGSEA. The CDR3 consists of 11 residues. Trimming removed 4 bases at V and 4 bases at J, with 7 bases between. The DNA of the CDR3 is TGCAGCGTTGGATACATCACTGAAGCTTTCTTT. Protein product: CSVGYITEAFF.

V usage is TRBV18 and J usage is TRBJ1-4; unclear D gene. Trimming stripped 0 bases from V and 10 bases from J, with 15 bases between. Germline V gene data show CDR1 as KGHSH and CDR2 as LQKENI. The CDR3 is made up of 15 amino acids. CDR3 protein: CASSPPVNGYGKLFF. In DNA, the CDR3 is TGTGCCAGCTCACCACCGGTAAACGGTTATGGAAAACTGTTTTTT.

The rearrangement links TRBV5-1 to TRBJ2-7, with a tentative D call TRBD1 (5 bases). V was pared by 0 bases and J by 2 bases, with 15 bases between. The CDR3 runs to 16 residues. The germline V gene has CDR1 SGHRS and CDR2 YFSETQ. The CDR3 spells CASSLGPQGIAYEQYF. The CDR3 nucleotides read TGCGCCAGCAGCTTGGGTCCTCAGGGAATTGCCTACGAGCAGTACTTC.

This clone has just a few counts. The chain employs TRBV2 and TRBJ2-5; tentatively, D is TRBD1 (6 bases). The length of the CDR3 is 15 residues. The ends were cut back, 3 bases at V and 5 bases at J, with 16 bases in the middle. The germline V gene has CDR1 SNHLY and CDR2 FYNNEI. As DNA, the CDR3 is TGTGCCAGCAGTGATGAGGGGGATTTGACGGAGACCCAGTACTTC. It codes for CASSDEGDLTETQYF.

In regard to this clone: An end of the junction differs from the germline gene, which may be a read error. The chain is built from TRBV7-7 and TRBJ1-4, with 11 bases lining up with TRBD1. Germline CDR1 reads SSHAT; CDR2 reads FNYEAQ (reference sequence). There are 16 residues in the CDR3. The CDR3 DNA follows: TGTGCTAGCAGCCTGGGACAGGGGGTAGGAGGAGAAAAACTGTTTTTT. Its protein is CASSLGQGVGGEKLFF.